This paragraph reports one T cell receptor (beta chain). TCRdb's copy holds only in-frame clones and misses some; the assay was immunoSEQ multiplex PCR. The sample includes 240,000 or so clones, approximately 90% seen only once; the top ten take around 10%. This entry is derived from a study of Ad26.COV2.S vaccination and SARS-CoV-2 variants. Study information: Ad26.COV2.S shots went into the muscle once or twice, 56 days apart.

The CDR3 covers 15 residues. The germline V gene encodes CDR1 SGHRS and CDR2 YFSETQ. Trimming at V came to 1 base and at J to 5 bases, leaving 9 bases not matched to a gene. Treatment noted: 15 to 20 received Ad26.COV2.S at low or high dose, single or two shots; roughly five received placebo; per-sample allocation not given. It was on day 63 after the first vaccine or placebo injection that samples were taken. Sequences were derived from peripheral blood, sampled in a trial of Ad26.COV2.S vaccine versus placebo. The chain employs TRBV5-1 and TRBJ2-7; the match to TRBD1 covers 7 bases. The sequence came from a person between 18 and 59 years old who received the Ad26.COV2.S COVID-19 vaccine or a placebo. The CDR3 spells CASSLTGTAYNEQYF. The DNA of the CDR3 is TGCGCCAGCAGCTTGACCGGGACAGCCTATAACGAGCAGTACTTC.